The 14 T cell receptor beta chains reported below all come from one sample, sequenced in a study of blood T cell repertoires in COVID-19. The method was immunoSEQ multiplex PCR; TCRdb's version includes in-frame clones alone and lacks a portion of them. The repertoire has around 250,000 clones, roughly four fifths of them found once; the top ten carry less than 3.5%. Sequencing was carried out using peripheral blood. The source of these receptors is a woman between 18 and 29 years old with acute or convalescent COVID-19.

This chain joins TRBV6-2 or TRBV6-3 and TRBJ1-2; D might be TRBD1 (5 bases). The V gene's germline CDR1 is MNHEY and CDR2 SVGEGT. V was clipped by 0 bases and J by 4 bases, with 9 bases between them. The CDR3 covers 14 residues. In DNA, the CDR3 is TGTGCCAGCAGTTACTCGTCAAGGGGCTATGGCTACACCTTC. It specifies CASSYSSRGYGYTF.

J is TRBJ2-1 and V is TRBV10-3, with 7 bases fitting TRBD1. From germline, CDR1 is ENHRY and CDR2 SYGVKD. There are 13 residues in the CDR3. The trim removed 7 bases at V and 7 bases at J, leaving 7 bases unmatched. In nucleotides, the CDR3 is TGTGCCATCACCGGGGACAGTGGGAATGAGCAGTTCTTC. Amino acid sequence: CAITGDSGNEQFF.

V usage is TRBV30 and J usage is TRBJ1-4; no reliable D call. Looked up from germline, CDR1 is GTSNPN and CDR2 is SVGIG (reference sequence). Deletions cut 1 base from V and 8 bases from J, with 8 bases between. This CDR3 spans 12 amino acids. The CDR3 loop reads CAWSGSQEKLFF. The CDR3 DNA reads TGTGCCTGGAGTGGGTCCCAGGAAAAACTGTTTTTT.

This rearrangement joins TRBV19 to TRBJ2-7; 13 nucleotides match TRBD2. This CDR3 spans 18 amino acids. With 1 base clipped from V and 5 bases from J, the junction kept 11 bases outside the gene matches. Germline V gives CDR1 LNHDA, CDR2 SQIVND (reference sequence). The CDR3 loop reads CASSIGLAGGIPTDEQYF. Here the CDR3 DNA reads TGTGCCAGTAGTATAGGACTAGCGGGAGGTATCCCAACCGACGAGCAGTACTTC.

The chain has TRBV19 and TRBJ1-5; 9 nucleotides agree with TRBD1. V was clipped by 1 base and J by 4 bases; unmatched bases: 5. This CDR3 is built from 16 residues. Germline CDR1 is LNHDA and CDR2 is SQIVND (reference sequence). CDR3 residues: CASSIGGQGRNQPQHF. The CDR3 DNA sequence: TGTGCCAGTAGTATAGGGGGACAGGGACGAAATCAGCCCCAGCATTTT. Variable domain in full (rest from reference TRBV19 and TRBJ1-5): DGGITQSPKYLFRKEGQNVTLSCEQNLNHDAMYWYRQDPGQGLRLIYYSQIVNDFQKGDIAEGYSVSREKKESFPLTVTSAQKNPTAFYLCASSIGGQGRNQPQHFGDGTRLSIL.

The chain carries TRBV24-1 and TRBJ2-5; 9 bases align to TRBD1. V dropped 4 bases and J dropped 5; count of bases not matched to a gene: 13. This CDR3 contains 17 residues. Germline CDR1 KGHDR, CDR2 SFDVKD. The CDR3 nucleotides read TGTGCCACCAGTGACCACCACGGACAGGGGCTCGGGGAGACCCAGTACTTC. Amino acid sequence: CATSDHHGQGLGETQYF.

The chain combines TRBV25-1 with TRBJ1-1; D is possibly TRBD1 (5 bases). Deletions cut 4 bases from V and 8 bases from J, with 23 bases between. The CDR3 contains 16 residues. CDR1 is MGHDK, CDR2 SYGVNS, per germline. The CDR3 DNA follows: TGTGCCAGCAGTGCGGGGGGACCCTTCCTTGCTTTGGAAGCTTTCTTT. This encodes CASSAGGPFLALEAFF.

The chain combines TRBV4-3 with TRBJ2-7; 10 bases are a match to TRBD2. The CDR3 runs 17 residues. Germline V gene sequence: CDR1 LGHNA, CDR2 YSLEER. With V trimmed by 0 bases and J by 1 base, 6 bases remained unmatched. The CDR3 spells CASSQEWASGSSYEQYF. For the CDR3, the DNA is TGCGCCAGCAGCCAAGAATGGGCTAGCGGGAGTTCCTACGAGCAGTACTTC.

The chain carries TRBV28 and TRBJ2-2; 7 nucleotides agree with TRBD1. The CDR3 loop spans 15 amino acids. In germline, CDR1 is MDHEN, CDR2 SYDVKM. The V and J ends lost 6 bases and 5 bases, in that order; junction bases with no gene match: 9. The CDR3 DNA is TGTGCCAGCAGCCGCGACTACAGGGGAACCGGGGAGCTGTTTTTT. Translating gives CASSRDYRGTGELFF.

The rearrangement uses TRBV20-1 and TRBJ2-5; D might be TRBD2 (6 bases). The V and J ends lost 3 bases and 4 bases respectively, with 12 bases between them. The CDR3 sequence is 13 residues long. In germline, CDR1 is DFQATT, CDR2 SNEGSKA (reference sequence). The CDR3 protein is CSASRGSLETQYF. The CDR3 region has the DNA TGCAGTGCTAGTCGGGGGAGCCTAGAGACCCAGTACTTC.

The J gene is TRBJ2-5, the V gene TRBV5-4, with D perhaps matching TRBD2 (6 bases). CDR3 length: 13 residues. Germline-derived CDR1 and CDR2 are SGHNT and YYREEE (reference sequence). V dropped 0 bases and J dropped 5 bases, with 8 bases sitting between them. The CDR3 loop is CASSLAGRETQYF. CDR3 nucleotides: TGTGCCAGCAGCTTGGCGGGGAGGGAGACCCAGTACTTC.

Here the CDR3 DNA reads TGTGCCAGCAGGGGGAGCGCTGAAGCTTTCTTT. This codes for CASRGSAEAFF. The V and J genes are TRBV18 and TRBJ1-1, with a tentative D call TRBD1 (6 bases). V was cut by 8 bases and J by 6 bases, with 10 bases left in between. The length of the CDR3 is 11 residues. Germline V gene sequence: CDR1 KGHSH, CDR2 LQKENI. The entire variable domain, with the rest obtained from reference TRBV18 and TRBJ1-1, is as follows: NAGVMQNPRHLVRRRGQEARLRCSPMKGHSHVYWYRQLPEEGLKFMVYLQKENIIDESGMPKERFSAEFPKEGPSILRIQQVVRGDSAAYFCASRGSAEAFFGQGTRLTVV.

This clone was seen only a few times. This chain uses TRBV2 with TRBJ1-1, with 7 nucleotides matching TRBD1. V shed 5 bases and J 1 base; nucleotides not matched to a gene: 4. The germline gives CDR1 SNHLY, CDR2 FYNNEI. CDR3 size: 14 residues. The CDR3 nucleotides read TGTGCCAGCAGTAGACAGGGAGGGAACACTGAAGCTTTCTTT. It codes for CASSRQGGNTEAFF.

The chain combines TRBV4-2 with TRBJ2-7; perhaps TRBD2 as D (5 bases). CDR1 and CDR2 from the germline V gene are LGHNA and YNFKEQ. The CDR3 length is 15 residues. V dropped 0 bases and J dropped 0 bases, with 9 bases sitting between them. The CDR3 reads CASSQEERSSYEQYF. The CDR3 DNA is TGTGCCAGCAGCCAAGAAGAGCGGAGCTCCTACGAGCAGTACTTC.